This is a list of T cell receptor beta chains from one sample in a study of blood T cell repertoires in COVID-19. Libraries were prepared by immunoSEQ multiplex PCR; TCRdb keeps only in-frame clonotypes and omits some of them. The table shows 280,000 or so clones, with about 86% occurring only once. Sequencing input: peripheral blood. These receptors were obtained from a woman in her thirties who had recovered from COVID-19. CDR3s include the opening cysteine and the closing phenylalanine or tryptophan. D genes are given only for firm matches. The size field is filled for only some rows; it gives once, few, many or a size class.

>TRBJ2-1|TRBV7-3|NA|TRBD2
CASSSGLADYNEQFF
TGTGCCAGCAGCTCGGGACTAGCGGATTACAATGAGCAGTTCTTC
>TRBJ2-1|TRBV11-2|once|TRBD2
CASSYTSGGANEQFF
TGTGCCAGCAGCTACACTAGCGGGGGGGCTAATGAGCAGTTCTTC
>TRBJ2-3|TRBV5-4|NA|TRBD2
CASSSRTSGGAGDTQYF
TGTGCCAGCAGCAGTAGGACTAGCGGGGGGGCAGGGGATACGCAGTATTTT
>TRBJ2-1|TRBV4-1|NA|NA
CASSRYSVQQFF
TGCGCCAGCAGCCGGTATAGCGTCCAGCAGTTCTTC
>TRBJ2-7|TRBV18|once|NA
CASSPPSQGIGNEQYF
TGTGCCAGCTCACCACCCTCTCAGGGGATCGGCAACGAGCAGTACTTC
>TRBJ1-1|TRBV14|NA|NA
CASSQARITEAFF
TGTGCCAGCAGCCAAGCCCGTATCACTGAAGCTTTCTTT
>TRBJ1-5|TRBV7-7|NA|NA
CASSLGGRVHGQPQHF
TGTGCTAGCAGCTTGGGGGGGCGGGTTCATGGACAGCCCCAGCATTTT
>TRBJ1-1|TRBV4-2|NA|TRBD1
CASSQEAGGSTEAFF
TGTGCCAGCAGCCAAGAAGCAGGGGGGAGCACTGAAGCTTTCTTT
>TRBJ1-2|TRBV28|NA|TRBD1
CASRPDDRVDYTF
TGTGCCAGCAGGCCCGATGACAGGGTTGACTACACCTTC
>TRBJ2-7|TRBV7-3|NA|TRBD2
CASSLAGGDYEQYF
TGTGCCAGCAGCTTAGCGGGAGGGGACTACGAGCAGTACTTC
>TRBJ2-2|TRBV2|NA|NA
CASNEQGTGELFF
TGTGCCAGCAACGAGCAGGGCACCGGGGAGCTGTTTTTT
>TRBJ1-3|TRBV6-4|NA|NA
CASPGGLGGNTIYF
TGTGCCAGCCCCGGCGGTCTTGGCGGAAACACCATATATTTT
>TRBJ1-1|TRBV5-1|NA|NA
CASSLRGDLGTEAFF
TGCGCCAGCAGCTTGCGGGGGGACTTGGGGACTGAAGCTTTCTTT
>TRBJ2-7|TRBV4-1|NA|TRBD2
CASSQGAQRGPNEQYF
TGCGCCAGCAGCCAAGGGGCCCAGCGGGGCCCCAACGAGCAGTACTTC
>TRBJ1-6|TRBV2|NA|TRBD1
CASRMGQANSPLHF
TGTGCCAGCAGGATGGGACAGGCAAATTCACCCCTCCACTTT
>TRBJ2-2|TRBV4-1|NA|NA
CASGRGAHPPNTGELFF
TGCGCCAGCGGACGGGGGGCCCACCCCCCGAACACCGGGGAGCTGTTTTTT
>TRBJ1-6|TRBV5-1|NA|NA
CASSLDRLGNSPLHF
TGCGCCAGCAGCTTGGACAGGCTCGGTAATTCACCCCTCCACTTT
>TRBJ2-5|TRBV19|NA|TRBD2
CASSIPGLAGQETQYF
TGTGCCAGTAGTATTCCGGGACTAGCGGGGCAAGAGACCCAGTACTTC